The text below deals with one T cell receptor beta chain. It has no known antigen specificity. No base qualities exist here, and no much larger clone lies one base off it. The data were taken from a study of cytomegalovirus exposure and HLA in healthy donors (dated by TCRdb to 2016 to 2017). Background for the entire study: According to a later analysis, the 120 or so validation repertoires were produced on the same platform as the 600 to 850 repertoires of the first cohort. High-throughput TCR immunosequencing, statistical association of individual TCRs with disease status, and machine learning were combined to predict cytomegalovirus infection status. The study aimed to test whether cataloging public T cell receptors could reveal signatures of past pathogen exposure. Besides the first cohort of about 730 subjects, a separate validation cohort made up of some 110 different subjects was used.

The donors were included in the validation cohort of some 120 subjects, a group kept apart from the roughly 670-subject first cohort. The CDR3, cysteine through phenylalanine, is 16 amino acids long. Only CDR3 DNA remains: 48 bases, in frame from the first base. Cut back by 8 bases and 1 base, the V and J ends lie 21 bases apart. CDR1 and CDR2 are drawn from the germline V gene (reference sequence): MNHEY, SMNVEV. Here is what the overall study found, with its caveats: While some public TCRs were present in many individuals, most TCR sequences turned up only very rarely across donors. All 120 or so repertoires were used to score co-occurrence in the validation cohort in a later analysis, because that analysis had no HLA typing for the cohort. The classifier was reported to diagnose cytomegalovirus status with high specificity and sensitivity in both the original and validation cohorts. The study listed 150 to 200 TCR beta chains as associated with cytomegalovirus. Of the cluster scores, roughly 95% were above 0 in a later analysis, which found that TCRs clustered in the first cohort also tended to co-occur in the approximately 120 validation repertoires. It was suggested by the authors that the approach could potentially be generalized to other disease states and immunological phenotypes. In vitro tests confirmed that a few of the cytomegalovirus-associated TCR beta chains recognize cytomegalovirus antigens.

Receptor libraries were prepared by the immunoSEQ multiplex PCR assay. On the study's bioinformatics: To diagnose cytomegalovirus status from the catalog of TCR beta chain sequences, a statistical classification framework was built. TCRdb re-hosts the immuneACCESS table, in-frame sequences only. Its copies lack some clones; in the studies checked, an unresolved V gene accounts for under half of them, and the cause for the rest is not known. That table furnishes V, J and clone size, whereas the DNA furnished D and trimming. For this sample the table gives approximately 140,000 clones, of which around nine tenths were detected only once. The biggest ten clones account for around 10% of the sample.

Recombination connected TRBV27 to TRBJ2-7; tentative D gene TRBD2, with 6 bases matching. The sample comprised PBMCs. The sequence came from a man between 18 and 29 years old in good health and CMV-seropositive. The DNA sequence is given as TGTGCCAGCTACACCTTAGCGGCCCGGGGGTCCTACGAGCAGTACTTC. It is translated as CASYTLAARGSYEQYF.